The entry that follows covers one T cell receptor (beta chain) sequence. Its antigen is as yet unknown. There were TCR beta CDR3 regions amplified from RNA transcripts. A first-round RT-PCR of the TCR CDR3 used the HTBI primer set. TCRdb processed the multiplex PCR reads anew with MiXCR; each CDR3 protein has one entry. Of 400,000 to 450,000 distinct CDR3 sequences detected, around 15% appear once; the ten largest clones hold approximately 13%. These data originate in a study of T cells in Graves' hyperthyroidism and ophthalmopathy. Whole-study context: Sampling of peripheral blood happened at initial diagnosis, prior to any treatment. General observations from the study: The model forecast ophthalmopathy, anticipating it by a median roughly 6 months before onset. In the blood, most expanded thyroid clonotypes above 0.001 appeared as well.

Ophthalmopathy cases met thresholds of Clinical Activity Score at least 3, NOSPECS grade at least 4 and duration under 3 months. V lost 7 bases and J lost 1; bases outside the gene matches: 9. This CDR3 is 16 amino acids long. Germline-derived CDR1 and CDR2 are LNHDA and SQIVND (reference sequence). V is TRBV19 and J is TRBJ1-3, with 8 bases aligning to TRBD1. The sequence was collected from a young man with Graves' ophthalmopathy. Material: blood. The CDR3 DNA reads TGTGCCAGTATGGGTGGACAGGGAGCTTCTGGAAACACCATATATTTT. Amino acids: CASMGGQGASGNTIYF.